Below, 9 T cell receptor beta chains from the same sample are listed, as sequenced in a study of blood T cell repertoires in COVID-19. Sequencing used immunoSEQ multiplex PCR; TCRdb keeps in-frame clones, though not all of them. The profile covers 220,000 or so clones, with 80% to 85% appearing a single time and 3% to 3.5% taken by the ten largest. Sequenced sample: peripheral blood. These receptors all stem from a woman in her twenties or thirties who had recovered from COVID-19.

This clone has just a few counts. The rearrangement uses TRBV6-2 or TRBV6-3 and TRBJ2-7; 7 bases align to TRBD2. Trimming removed 5 bases from V and 4 bases from J; junction bases left unmatched: 11. Per germline, CDR1 MNHEY and CDR2 SVGEGT. CDR3 length: 15 amino acids. CDR3: CASSSWLAEVYEQYF. Here the CDR3 DNA reads TGTGCCAGCAGTAGTTGGCTAGCGGAGGTGTACGAGCAGTACTTC.

This clone was counted at least ten times. This sequence joins TRBV27 and TRBJ1-2, with 7 bases matching TRBD1. The J segment lost 8 bases and the V segment lost 7 bases, leaving 4 bases of the junction unmatched. This CDR3 has 11 residues. CDR1 and CDR2 (germline): MNHEY, SMNVEV (reference sequence). CDR3 in amino acids: CASKGAGGYTF. In DNA, the CDR3 is TGTGCCAGCAAGGGGGCGGGCGGCTACACCTTC.

The V and J genes are TRBV28 and TRBJ1-5; D unresolved. Looked up from germline, CDR1 is MDHEN and CDR2 is SYDVKM. The CDR3 contains 14 residues. The V gene lost 3 bases and the J gene lost 11 bases, with 17 bases spanning the gap. Written as DNA, the CDR3 is TGTGCCAGCAGTTTTTTCGTCCACGCCGGGACCCAGCATTTT. Translation gives CASSFFVHAGTQHF.

This clone showed up just a few times. The chain joins TRBV7-3 to TRBJ1-1, with 7 bases fitting TRBD1. Germline trimming cut 5 bases from V and 3 bases from J; bases unmatched to any gene: 6. CDR3 length: 14 residues. The germline gives CDR1 SGHTA, CDR2 FQGTGA. The CDR3 DNA reads as TGTGCCAGCAGCGTTTCCGGGACAGACACTGAAGCTTTCTTT. It translates to CASSVSGTDTEAFF.

The rearrangement joins TRBV14 to TRBJ2-2, with 9 bases fitting TRBD2. CDR1 is SGHDN and CDR2 is FVKESK in the germline V gene. This CDR3 has 16 residues. With V trimmed by 3 bases and J by 7 bases, 9 bases remained unmatched. DNA for the CDR3: TGTGCCAGCAGCCAGGTTAGCGGGAGAGCGAACGGGGAGCTGTTTTTT. Its protein is CASSQVSGRANGELFF.

The genes are TRBV11-2 and TRBJ2-2; 13 positions match TRBD2. This CDR3 is 15 amino acids long. Germline V lookup: CDR1 SGHAT, CDR2 FQNNGV. The J segment lost 8 bases and the V segment lost 5 bases, leaving 5 bases of the junction unmatched. The CDR3 DNA sequence: TGTGCCAGCAGCCCTGGACTAGCGGGGGTGGGGGAGCTGTTTTTT. Its translation: CASSPGLAGVGELFF.

The chain recombines TRBV5-1 with TRBJ1-6, with D unresolved. Per the germline V gene, CDR1 is SGHRS and CDR2 is YFSETQ. The length of the CDR3 is 13 residues. V was clipped by 0 bases and J by 11 bases, with 9 bases between them. The CDR3: CASSLGAETPLHF. DNA of the CDR3: TGCGCCAGCAGCTTGGGGGCCGAGACACCCCTCCACTTT. Looking up the rest from reference TRBV5-1 and TRBJ1-6 gives the full variable domain: KAGVTQTPRYLIKTRGQQVTLSCSPISGHRSVSWYQQTPGQGLQFLFEYFSETQRNKGNFPGRFSGRQFSNSRSEMNVSTLELGDSALYLCASSLGAETPLHFGNGTRLTVT.

In regard to this clone: One end of the junction does not line up with germline, which may come from a read error. The chain recombines TRBV14 with TRBJ2-1, with 8 nucleotides matching TRBD2. CDR3 length equals 12 residues. Germline-derived CDR1 and CDR2 are SGHDN and FVKESK. The CDR3 protein is CASSHYRGLAVF. The CDR3 DNA is TGTGCCAGCAGCCATTATCGTGGACTAGCCGTCTTC.

The chain combines TRBV2 with TRBJ1-5; D is ambiguous. The CDR3 spans 14 residues. Germline V CDR1 and CDR2: SNHLY, FYNNEI. Trimming removed 0 bases at V and 2 bases at J, with 5 bases between. This chain's CDR3 is CASSEASGNQPQHF. The CDR3 DNA follows: TGTGCCAGCAGTGAAGCCTCGGGCAATCAGCCCCAGCATTTT.